This T cell receptor (beta chain) derives from a study of HIV-infected children after antiretroviral therapy interruption. Overall study: Weeks 0, 12, interruption end (24 or 48), and about 3 years post-study gave interruption-arm samples.

Trimming removed 0 bases at V and 7 bases at J, with 7 bases between. The germline V gene has CDR1 MNHEY and CDR2 SVGAGI. The CDR3 consists of 14 residues. This clonotype was seen ten or more times. A 3' RACE protocol on RNA, with unique molecular identifiers, produced the TCR library. Via MiXCR, TCRdb re-called the 3' RACE reads, giving one row per CDR3 protein. This table holds approximately 89,000 distinct CDR3 sequences, about 7% found once. Treatment defined: PENTA 11 planned treatment interruption arm or continuous ART arm. The sequences come from CD45RA+ CD4+ T cells from PBMCs, pooled from several time points, collected from a donor given antiretroviral therapy, either interrupted or continuous. Subset given: naive CD4+ CD45RA+ CD45RO- T cells. V and J are TRBV6-5 and TRBJ1-6; D call uncertain. The receptor's source is a pool of human donors with HIV. CDR3 sequence: CASSYSVENSPLHF. The CDR3 coding sequence is TGTGCCAGCAGTTACTCAGTCGAGAATTCACCCCTCCACTTT.